The 3 T cell receptor beta chains below come from one sample, sequenced in a study of blood T cell repertoires in COVID-19. Method: immunoSEQ multiplex PCR; TCRdb's copy keeps in-frame clones and lacks some. The table lists 45,000 to 55,000 clones, less than 90% of them singletons. Input material: peripheral blood. Receptors were obtained from a man aged 50-59 years with acute or convalescent COVID-19.

The chain recombines TRBV3-1 (or the pseudogene TRBV3-2) with TRBJ2-1; D possibly corresponds to TRBD1 (6 bases). V was clipped by 1 base and J by 1 base, with 11 bases between them. The CDR3 extends over 16 amino acids. CDR1 is LGHDT and CDR2 is YNNKEL in the germline V gene (reference sequence). The CDR3: CASSQGADRSYNEQFF. As DNA, the CDR3 is TGTGCCAGCAGCCAAGGCGCCGACAGGTCCTACAATGAGCAGTTCTTC.

The chain is built from TRBV19 and TRBJ1-5; 9 nucleotides line up with TRBD1. The J segment lost 3 bases and the V segment lost 6 bases, leaving 9 bases of the junction unmatched. The CDR3 contains 16 residues. Germline values: CDR1 LNHDA, CDR2 SQIVND (reference sequence). The CDR3 DNA reads as TGTGCCAGTAGCCGGTCCCGGGACAGGGACAATCAGCCCCAGCATTTT. Its protein product is CASSRSRDRDNQPQHF.

The chain uses TRBV3-1 (or the pseudogene TRBV3-2) and TRBJ2-7, with D possibly TRBD1 on 5 matching bases. The V gene lost 0 bases and the J gene lost 9 bases, with 12 bases spanning the gap. CDR3 length equals 13 residues. Germline V gives CDR1 LGHDT, CDR2 YNNKEL (reference sequence). The CDR3 region is CASSQDGATWQYF. The CDR3, as DNA: TGTGCCAGCAGCCAAGATGGGGCCACCTGGCAGTACTTC.